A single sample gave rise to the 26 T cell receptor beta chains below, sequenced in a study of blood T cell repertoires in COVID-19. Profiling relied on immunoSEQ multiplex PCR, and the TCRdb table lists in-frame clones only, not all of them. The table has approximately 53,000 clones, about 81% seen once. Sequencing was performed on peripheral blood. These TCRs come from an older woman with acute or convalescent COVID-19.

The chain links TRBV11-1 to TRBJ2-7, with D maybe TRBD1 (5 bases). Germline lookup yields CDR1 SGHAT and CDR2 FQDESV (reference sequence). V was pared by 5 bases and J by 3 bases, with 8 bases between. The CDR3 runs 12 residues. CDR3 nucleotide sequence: TGTGCCAGCAGCGGGCAGGGCTACGAGCAGTACTTC. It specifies CASSGQGYEQYF.

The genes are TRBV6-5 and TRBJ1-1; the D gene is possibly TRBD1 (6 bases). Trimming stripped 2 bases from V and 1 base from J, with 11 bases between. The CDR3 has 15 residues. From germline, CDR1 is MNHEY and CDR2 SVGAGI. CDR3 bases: TGTGCCAGCAGTTACACAGGGACAACGAACACTGAAGCTTTCTTT. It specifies CASSYTGTTNTEAFF.

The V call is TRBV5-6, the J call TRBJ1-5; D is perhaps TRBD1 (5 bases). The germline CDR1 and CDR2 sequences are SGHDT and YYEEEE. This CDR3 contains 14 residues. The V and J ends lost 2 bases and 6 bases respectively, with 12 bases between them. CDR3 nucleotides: TGTGCCAGCAGCTTTTCACAGGAAAGTCAGCCCCAGCATTTT. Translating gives CASSFSQESQPQHF.

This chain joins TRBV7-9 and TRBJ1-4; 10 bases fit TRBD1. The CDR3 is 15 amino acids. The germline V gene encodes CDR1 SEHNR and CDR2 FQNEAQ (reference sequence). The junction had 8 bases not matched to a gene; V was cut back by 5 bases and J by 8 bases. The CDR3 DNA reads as TGTGCCAGCAGCCCTCCGGGACAGGGGAGAGAAAAACTGTTTTTT. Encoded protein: CASSPPGQGREKLFF.

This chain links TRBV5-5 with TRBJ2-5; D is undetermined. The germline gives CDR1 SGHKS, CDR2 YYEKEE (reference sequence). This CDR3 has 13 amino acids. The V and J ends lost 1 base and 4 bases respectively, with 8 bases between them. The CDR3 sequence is CASSLTTSETQYF. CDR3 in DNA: TGTGCCAGCAGCTTGACTACCTCAGAGACCCAGTACTTC.

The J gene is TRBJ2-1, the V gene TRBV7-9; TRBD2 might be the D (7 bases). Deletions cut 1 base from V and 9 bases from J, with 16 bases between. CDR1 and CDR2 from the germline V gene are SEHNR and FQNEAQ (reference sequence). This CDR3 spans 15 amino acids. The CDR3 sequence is CASSLVAGARAEQFF. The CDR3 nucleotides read TGTGCCAGCAGCTTAGTCGCGGGGGCCAGGGCTGAGCAGTTCTTC.

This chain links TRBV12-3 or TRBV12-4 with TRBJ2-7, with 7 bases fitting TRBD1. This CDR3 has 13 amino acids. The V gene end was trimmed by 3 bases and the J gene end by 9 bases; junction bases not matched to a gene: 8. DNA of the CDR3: TGTGCCAGCAGTTTTGGACAGGCTGTAGGGCAGTACTTC. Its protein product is CASSFGQAVGQYF.

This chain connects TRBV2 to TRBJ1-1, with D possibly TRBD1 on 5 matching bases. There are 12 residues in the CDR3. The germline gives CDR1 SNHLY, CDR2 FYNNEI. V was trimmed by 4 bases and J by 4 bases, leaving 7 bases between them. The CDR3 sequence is CASSVGGTEAFF. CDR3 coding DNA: TGTGCCAGCAGTGTCGGGGGCACTGAAGCTTTCTTT.

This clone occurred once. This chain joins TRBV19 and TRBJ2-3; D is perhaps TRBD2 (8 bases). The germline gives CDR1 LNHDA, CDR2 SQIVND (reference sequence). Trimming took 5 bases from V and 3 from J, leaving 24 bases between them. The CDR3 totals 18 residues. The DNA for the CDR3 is TGTGCCAGTAGTGGTAATGCGGGGGGTCCCAGGGGGACAGATACGCAGTATTTT. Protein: CASSGNAGGPRGTDTQYF.

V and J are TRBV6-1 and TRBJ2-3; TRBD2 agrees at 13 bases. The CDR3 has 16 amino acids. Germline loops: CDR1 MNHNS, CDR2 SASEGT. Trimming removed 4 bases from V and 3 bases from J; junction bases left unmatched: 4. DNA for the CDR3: TGTGCCAGCAGTGCGATACTAGCGGGGGGGACAGATACGCAGTATTTT. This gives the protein CASSAILAGGTDTQYF.

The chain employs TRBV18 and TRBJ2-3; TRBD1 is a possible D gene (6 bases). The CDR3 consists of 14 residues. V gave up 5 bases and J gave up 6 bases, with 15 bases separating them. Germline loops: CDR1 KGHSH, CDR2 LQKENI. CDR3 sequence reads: CASSSPQGWDTQYF. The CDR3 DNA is TGTGCCAGCTCATCCCCCCAGGGGTGGGATACGCAGTATTTT.

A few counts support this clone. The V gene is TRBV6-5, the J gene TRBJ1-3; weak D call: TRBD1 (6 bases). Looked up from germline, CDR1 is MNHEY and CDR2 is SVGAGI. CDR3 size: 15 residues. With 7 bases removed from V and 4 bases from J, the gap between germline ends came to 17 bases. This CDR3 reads CASTIDRGAGNTIYF. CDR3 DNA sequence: TGTGCCAGCACCATCGACCGGGGGGCCGGAAACACCATATATTTT.

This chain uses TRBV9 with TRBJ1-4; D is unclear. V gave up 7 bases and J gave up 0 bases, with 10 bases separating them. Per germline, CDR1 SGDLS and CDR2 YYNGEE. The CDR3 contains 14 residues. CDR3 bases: TGTGCCAGCGGTCAGCTAGCAACTAATGAAAAACTGTTTTTT. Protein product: CASGQLATNEKLFF.

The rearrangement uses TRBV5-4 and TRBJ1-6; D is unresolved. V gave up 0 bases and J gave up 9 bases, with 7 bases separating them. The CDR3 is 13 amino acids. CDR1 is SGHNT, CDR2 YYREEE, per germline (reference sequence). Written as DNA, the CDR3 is TGTGCCAGCAGCTTGGCCGCGGTTTCACCCCTCCACTTT. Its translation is CASSLAAVSPLHF.

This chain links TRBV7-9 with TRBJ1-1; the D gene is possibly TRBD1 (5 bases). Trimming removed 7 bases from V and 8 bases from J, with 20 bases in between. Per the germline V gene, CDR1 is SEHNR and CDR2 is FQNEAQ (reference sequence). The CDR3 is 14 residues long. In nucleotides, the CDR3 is TGTGCCAGCACCCCGACGGGGGATTTCTTCGAAGCTTTCTTT. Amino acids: CASTPTGDFFEAFF.

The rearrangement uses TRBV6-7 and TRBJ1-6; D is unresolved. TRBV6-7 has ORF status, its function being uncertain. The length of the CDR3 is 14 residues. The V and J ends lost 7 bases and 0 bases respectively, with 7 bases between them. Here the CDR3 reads CASKIRSYNSPLHF. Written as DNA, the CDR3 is TGTGCCAGCAAAATCCGCTCCTATAATTCACCCCTCCACTTT.

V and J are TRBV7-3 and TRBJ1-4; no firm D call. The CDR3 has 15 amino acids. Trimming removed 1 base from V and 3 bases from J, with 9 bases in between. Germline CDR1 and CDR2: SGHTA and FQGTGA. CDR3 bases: TGTGCCAGCAGCTTAAATGGCAGATCTAATGAAAAACTGTTTTTT. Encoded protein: CASSLNGRSNEKLFF.

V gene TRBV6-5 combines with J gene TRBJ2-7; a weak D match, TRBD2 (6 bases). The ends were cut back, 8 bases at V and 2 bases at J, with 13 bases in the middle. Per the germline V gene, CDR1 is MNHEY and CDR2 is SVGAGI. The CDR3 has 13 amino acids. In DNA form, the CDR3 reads TGTGCCAGCCGAACAACTAGCACCTACGAGCAGTACTTC. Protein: CASRTTSTYEQYF.

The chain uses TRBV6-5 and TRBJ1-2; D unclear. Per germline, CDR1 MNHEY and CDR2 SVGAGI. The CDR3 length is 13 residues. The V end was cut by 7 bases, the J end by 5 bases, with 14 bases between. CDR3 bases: TGTGCCAGCACCCCCAACCCGGGGTATGGCTACACCTTC. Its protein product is CASTPNPGYGYTF.

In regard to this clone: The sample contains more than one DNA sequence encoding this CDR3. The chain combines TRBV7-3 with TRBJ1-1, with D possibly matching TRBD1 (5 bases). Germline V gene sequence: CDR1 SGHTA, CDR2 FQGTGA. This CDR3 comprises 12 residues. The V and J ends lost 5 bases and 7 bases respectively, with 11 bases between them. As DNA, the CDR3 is TGTGCCAGCAGCCCCGGGGGAGGTGAAGCTTTCTTT. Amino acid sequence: CASSPGGGEAFF.

Here the CDR3 reads CASSQENRGVNSPLHF. CDR3 DNA sequence: TGCGCCAGCAGCCAAGAAAACAGGGGCGTTAATTCACCCCTCCACTTT. The V and J genes are TRBV4-1 and TRBJ1-6; 7 bases align to TRBD1. The junction had 5 bases not matched to a gene; V was cut back by 0 bases and J by 6 bases. The CDR3 is made up of 16 amino acids. Germline V gives CDR1 MGHRA, CDR2 YSYEKL.

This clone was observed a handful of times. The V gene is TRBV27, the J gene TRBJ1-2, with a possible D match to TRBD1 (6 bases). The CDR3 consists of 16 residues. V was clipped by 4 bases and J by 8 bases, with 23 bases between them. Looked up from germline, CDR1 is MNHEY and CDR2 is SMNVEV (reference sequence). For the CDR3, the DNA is TGTGCCAGCAGTTGGGGAGGCGGGGGCCCATTTAAGGGCTACACCTTC. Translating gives CASSWGGGGPFKGYTF.

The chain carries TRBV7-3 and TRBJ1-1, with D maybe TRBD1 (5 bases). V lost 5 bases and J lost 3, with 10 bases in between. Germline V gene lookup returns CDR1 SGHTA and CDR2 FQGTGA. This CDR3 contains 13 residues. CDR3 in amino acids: CASSPGRDTEAFF. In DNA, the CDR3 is TGTGCCAGCAGCCCTGGCAGGGACACTGAAGCTTTCTTT.

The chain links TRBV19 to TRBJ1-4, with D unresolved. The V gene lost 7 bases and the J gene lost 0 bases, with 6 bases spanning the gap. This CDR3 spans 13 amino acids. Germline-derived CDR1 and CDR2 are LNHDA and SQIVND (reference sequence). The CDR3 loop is CASKGATNEKLFF. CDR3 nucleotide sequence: TGTGCCAGTAAAGGAGCAACTAATGAAAAACTGTTTTTT.

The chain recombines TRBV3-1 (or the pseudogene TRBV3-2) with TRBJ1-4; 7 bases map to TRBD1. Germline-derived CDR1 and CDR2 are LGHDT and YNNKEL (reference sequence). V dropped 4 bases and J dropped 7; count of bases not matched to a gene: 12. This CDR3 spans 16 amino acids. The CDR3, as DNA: TGTGCCAGCAGCCCGGTAATGGGGGACAGCCTTGAAAAACTGTTTTTT. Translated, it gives CASSPVMGDSLEKLFF.

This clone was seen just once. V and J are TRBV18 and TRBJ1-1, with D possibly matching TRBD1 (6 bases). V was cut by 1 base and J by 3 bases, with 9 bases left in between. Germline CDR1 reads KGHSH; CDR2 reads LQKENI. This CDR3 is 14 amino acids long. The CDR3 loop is CASSPLRQDTEAFF. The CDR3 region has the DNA TGTGCCAGCTCACCACTACGACAGGACACTGAAGCTTTCTTT.